Below, one T cell receptor beta chain is given with its context. Its binding antigen is unknown. Per-base quality was not reported, and no clone a single base away is much larger than it. The sample originates from a study of T cells in Graves' hyperthyroidism and ophthalmopathy (dated 2019 in TCRdb). Background for the entire study: Peripheral blood was sampled at the time of initial diagnosis, prior to any treatment. To identify distinguishing TCR V-J signatures, a discovery cohort of 100 or so patients was used, comprising 40 to 45 with Graves' ophthalmopathy and around 57 with stable Graves' hyperthyroidism. In more than five Graves' hyperthyroidism patients, the study also compared T-cell repertoires from thyroid tissue with T-cell repertoires from blood. The paper reports TCR Vbeta CDR3 sequencing of approximately 140 peripheral blood samples: around 41 ophthalmopathy, roughly 80 hyperthyroidism and approximately 17 progressor patients. Prospective prediction of ophthalmopathy was tested in an independent validation cohort of 18 hyperthyroidism patients and 15 to 17 patients who later progressed to ophthalmopathy. Once sampling was done, hyperthyroidism patients were given methimazole at a starting dose of 30 mg daily, whereas ophthalmopathy patients were given high-dose intravenous methylprednisolone. The 75 to 100 discovery patients were randomly split 7:3 into training and test sets. On the study overall, not on this receptor specifically: During validation, the model predicted progression to ophthalmopathy a median of approximately 7 months ahead of onset, with almost 71% sensitivity and under 85% specificity. Blood samples also contained most of the expanded thyroid clonotypes (frequency above 0.001), which suggests that blood repertoires may reflect thyroid immune responses. No statistical method was used to fix the sample size in advance, and group allocation was not hidden from the investigators. In cross-validation, a model built on a 13 V-J signature told ophthalmopathy apart from stable hyperthyroidism with 85% to 90% sensitivity and approximately 81% specificity, and in testing the same model reached 80%/75%.

The TCR beta CDR3 regions were amplified from RNA transcripts. The first round of RT-PCR for the TCR CDR3 was performed with the HTBI primer set and the Qiagen OneStep RT-PCR kit. Libraries were constructed in a second round of multiplex PCR, after which size selection and purification were performed. Paired-end sequencing of the libraries was performed with 100 bp reads on an Illumina HiSeq2000. The authors processed their data as follows. SOAPnuke was used to process the raw data, removing reads that contained adapters or uncalled bases, had a mean Phred below 15, or lacked an exact match to the constant primer or identifier. High-quality paired reads were merged with COPE v1.2.5, and unique nucleotide sequences were defined as clonotypes. Clonotypes were aligned to IMGT TRBV, TRBD and TRBJ reference segments using MiTCR v1.1. The analysis included only V-J combinations with a frequency above 0.0001, which together covered more than 99% of the repertoires. The TCS score was defined as F50 (clonal expansion) divided by E x V (chaos), with BLOSUM62-based TCRdist calculated between CDR3 peptides within each V-J. Welch's t-statistics and random forest reduced 514 V-J features to roughly 13, which were used in a naive Bayes classifier (R e1071). The public reads were reprocessed in TCRdb via fastp at Q25 and MiXCR, keeping in-frame beta chains. Each CDR3 protein appears once, grouped with its most common genes and DNA. These V and J calls are TCRdb output, not the study's own analysis. In this sample the table shows 380,000 or so distinct CDR3 sequences, approximately 13% of which occur a single time. Together, the top ten hold around 21% of the sample.

The hyperthyroidism patients were between 18 and 65 years old and newly diagnosed, with a disease duration of less than 2 months. Patients with uncontrolled infections, other autoimmune diseases, pregnancy or lactation were excluded. Clinical symptoms, serum thyroxine and TRAb, thyroid ultrasound, and orbital computed tomography formed the basis for the diagnoses. Blood from progressor patients was collected at the time of first diagnosis with hyperthyroidism, before any ophthalmopathy symptoms had appeared. PBMCs were isolated from 8 to 10 ml of fresh peripheral blood by Ficoll-Paque density gradient centrifugation. Patients classed as progressors first received a Graves' hyperthyroidism diagnosis and then went on to develop ophthalmopathy during follow-up. Trizol reagent was used to extract total RNA, and RNA quality was then checked on an Agilent 2100 Bioanalyzer. V gives up 0 bases and J gives up 3 bases, and the segment between their germline ends measures 7 bases. The CDR3 goes from the cysteine to the phenylalanine over 14 residues. The entry retains the CDR3 DNA only, 42 bases that are in frame from base 1. CDR1 and CDR2 were assigned from the germline V gene as SGDLS and YYNGEE.

The sample taken for sequencing was blood. The sequence derives from a man between 25 and 39 years old with Graves' hyperthyroidism that later progressed to Graves' ophthalmopathy. The receptor chain draws on TRBV9 and TRBJ1-5; there is no confident call for the D gene. CDR3 protein: CASSVGLNNQPQHF. Read as DNA, the sequence is TGTGCCAGCAGCGTAGGGCTGAACAATCAGCCCCAGCATTTT. Outside the CDR3, residues come from the reference TRBV9 and TRBJ1-5 proteins, so the full variable domain is: DSGVTQTPKHLITATGQRVTLRCSPRSGDLSVYWYQQSLDQGLQFLIQYYNGEERAKGNILERFSAQQFPDLHSELNLSSLELGDSALYFCASSVGLNNQPQHFGDGTRLSIL.